The 17 T cell receptor beta chains given below trace back to one sample, sequenced in a study of Ad26.COV2.S vaccination and SARS-CoV-2 variants. Generated by immunoSEQ multiplex PCR, the TCRdb table keeps only in-frame clones and is missing some. The repertoire has about 350,000 clones, roughly nine tenths of them found once; the top ten carry around 6.4%. Specified treatment: around 19 received Ad26.COV2.S at low or high dose, single or two shots; 5 received placebo; per-sample allocation not given. Vaccine and placebo recipients were sampled on day 63 after the first injection. The sample in question was peripheral blood, obtained in a trial of Ad26.COV2.S vaccine versus placebo. These receptors were collected from a person between 18 and 65 years old who received the Ad26.COV2.S COVID-19 vaccine or a placebo.

The chain uses TRBV6-5 and TRBJ1-4, with no clear D. V was clipped by 0 bases and J by 0 bases, with 5 bases between them. The germline V gene has CDR1 MNHEY and CDR2 SVGAGI. CDR3 length: 15 amino acids. Here the CDR3 reads CASSYSATTNEKLFF. The DNA of the CDR3 is TGTGCCAGCAGTTACTCAGCTACAACTAATGAAAAACTGTTTTTT.

This clone was picked up one time. The chain combines TRBV7-9 with TRBJ2-5, with a possible D match to TRBD1 (5 bases). The V end was cut by 5 bases, the J end by 10 bases, with 20 bases between. The CDR3 covers 14 residues. CDR1 and CDR2 from the germline V gene are SEHNR and FQNEAQ (reference sequence). CDR3 DNA: TGTGCCAGCAGCCCCTCCCGGACCTGGGGCGGCCAGTACTTC. Protein product: CASSPSRTWGGQYF.

The gene calls are TRBV18 and TRBJ1-2, with TRBD1 matching over 7 bases. CDR1 and CDR2 from the germline V gene are KGHSH and LQKENI. J gave up 4 bases and V 3 bases, and 2 bases lay outside the gene matches. This CDR3 has 13 amino acids. The CDR3 DNA is TGTGCCAGCTCACCGGACAGGCTCTATGGCTACACCTTC. Translating it yields CASSPDRLYGYTF.

The CDR3 reads CASRGQSVIGYTF. CDR3 DNA: TGTGCCAGTAGGGGACAGAGCGTTATTGGCTACACCTTC. The genes are TRBV19 and TRBJ1-2; 7 bases map to TRBD1. Germline trimming cut 6 bases from V and 7 bases from J; bases unmatched to any gene: 8. Germline CDR1 LNHDA, CDR2 SQIVND (reference sequence). The CDR3 runs 13 residues.

The chain carries TRBV6-5 and TRBJ1-1; TRBD1 aligns across 7 bases. The J segment lost 1 base and the V segment lost 7 bases, leaving 3 bases of the junction unmatched. The V gene's germline CDR1 is MNHEY and CDR2 SVGAGI. CDR3 size: 13 residues. This CDR3 is CASTGQTNTEAFF. The CDR3 DNA sequence: TGTGCCAGCACGGGACAGACGAACACTGAAGCTTTCTTT.

This rearrangement joins TRBV30 to TRBJ2-2, with D possibly called TRBD1 or TRBD2 (5 bases each). The CDR3 spans 15 residues. CDR1 is GTSNPN, CDR2 SVGIG, per germline (reference sequence). V lost 0 bases and J 5 bases, leaving 13 bases between the germline ends. Written as DNA, the CDR3 is TGTGCCTGGAGTGTCGGGGCCTTATGGACCGGGGAGCTGTTTTTT. Protein sequence: CAWSVGALWTGELFF.

The chain joins TRBV3-1 (or the pseudogene TRBV3-2) to TRBJ1-6; D is unresolved. Germline CDR1 and CDR2: LGHDT and YNNKEL (reference sequence). The CDR3 is 13 residues long. Trimming removed 4 bases from V and 7 bases from J, with 8 bases in between. CDR3 amino acids: CASSLQRNSPLHF. CDR3 sequence (DNA): TGTGCCAGCAGCCTCCAGAGGAATTCACCCCTCCACTTT.

The chain carries TRBV6-5 and TRBJ1-3; D perhaps matches TRBD1 (6 bases). The CDR3 covers 15 residues. The germline gives CDR1 MNHEY, CDR2 SVGAGI. V was pared by 8 bases and J by 3 bases, with 17 bases between. The CDR3 bases are TGTGCCAGCGTACCCTCGGGGGCGCATGGAAACACCATATATTTT. Its translation is CASVPSGAHGNTIYF.

J is TRBJ1-4 and V is TRBV18, with D possibly matching TRBD1 (5 bases). Trimming took 0 bases from V and 8 from J, leaving 13 bases between them. Germline CDR1 is KGHSH and CDR2 is LQKENI. This CDR3 is 15 amino acids long. CDR3 DNA: TGTGCCAGCTCACCACCCTCAGGGAGTCGGGAAAAACTGTTTTTT. Translated, it gives CASSPPSGSREKLFF.

The chain uses TRBV7-6 and TRBJ1-5, with D unresolved. Trimming shortened V by 1 base and J by 0 bases, and 10 bases separated the two germline ends. CDR1 and CDR2 (germline): SGHVS, FNYEAQ. This CDR3 has 16 amino acids. DNA for the CDR3: TGTGCCAGCAGCTTAGGTGTGGGAACTAGCAATCAGCCCCAGCATTTT. It codes for CASSLGVGTSNQPQHF.

This clone showed up just once. The chain joins TRBV5-1 to TRBJ2-5; the D is unclear. The CDR3 spans 12 residues. Germline lookup yields CDR1 SGHRS and CDR2 YFSETQ. V was trimmed by 4 bases and J by 3 bases, leaving 7 bases between them. This CDR3 reads CASSRMKETQYF. The CDR3 DNA reads TGCGCCAGCAGCCGGATGAAAGAGACCCAGTACTTC.

This rearrangement joins TRBV7-2 to TRBJ2-7, with TRBD1 matching 7 bases. The CDR3 totals 14 residues. Looked up from germline, CDR1 is SGHTA and CDR2 is FQGNSA. J gave up 3 bases and V 4 bases, and 6 bases lay outside the gene matches. The CDR3 loop reads CASSSTGVGYEQYF. CDR3 sequence (DNA): TGTGCCAGCAGCTCAACAGGGGTCGGCTACGAGCAGTACTTC.

The V and J genes are TRBV28 and TRBJ2-3, with TRBD2 matching over 11 bases. The CDR3 spans 15 residues. Looked up from germline, CDR1 is MDHEN and CDR2 is SYDVKM. With 3 bases clipped from V and 6 bases from J, the junction kept 5 bases outside the gene matches. The CDR3 sequence is CASSLVLAGGDTQYF. The CDR3 DNA sequence: TGTGCCAGCAGTTTGGTCCTAGCGGGAGGTGATACGCAGTATTTT.

The CDR3 loop reads CASSQSPGIEQYF. CDR3 DNA: TGTGCCAGCAGCCAATCACCAGGGATCGAGCAGTACTTC. The chain uses TRBV7-3 and TRBJ2-7; a possible D gene is TRBD1 (5 bases). Per the germline V gene, CDR1 is SGHTA and CDR2 is FQGTGA. This CDR3 comprises 13 residues. V was trimmed by 5 bases and J by 6 bases, leaving 14 bases between them.

The chain combines TRBV11-2 with TRBJ2-2; 7 bases align to TRBD2. V lost 3 bases and J lost 5; bases outside the gene matches: 9. The CDR3 runs to 16 residues. Germline V gene data show CDR1 as SGHAT and CDR2 as FQNNGV. The CDR3 loop reads CASSFGLGLRTGELFF. The CDR3 region has the DNA TGTGCCAGCAGCTTCGGACTAGGTTTAAGGACCGGGGAGCTGTTTTTT. The whole variable domain, filled in from reference TRBV11-2 and TRBJ2-2, reads EAGVAQSPRYKIIEKRQSVAFWCNPISGHATLYWYQQILGQGPKLLIQFQNNGVVDDSQLPKDRFSAERLKGVDSTLKIQPAKLEDSAVYLCASSFGLGLRTGELFFGEGSRLTVL.

This clone has a count of ten or more. The CDR3 DNA reads as TGTGCCAGCAGCGAGTACCCGGGACAGGGAACAGCTAACTATGGCTACACCTTC. This encodes CASSEYPGQGTANYGYTF. This chain connects TRBV9 to TRBJ1-2, with 9 bases aligning to TRBD1. Germline CDR1 and CDR2: SGDLS and YYNGEE. The CDR3 runs to 18 residues. The V and J ends lost 3 bases and 0 bases, in that order; junction bases with no gene match: 12.

The rearrangement uses TRBV5-5 and TRBJ1-2, with 9 bases lining up with TRBD1. Trimming at V came to 0 bases and at J to 3 bases, leaving 3 bases not matched to a gene. CDR3 length equals 15 residues. Germline CDR1 SGHKS, CDR2 YYEKEE (reference sequence). The CDR3, as DNA: TGTGCCAGCAGCTTGGGACAGGGGGGTCACTATGGCTACACCTTC. Encoded protein: CASSLGQGGHYGYTF.